The sequence of this TCR beta chain was determined in a study of technical replicates of blood from a few donors. The method was immunoSEQ multiplex PCR; TCRdb's version includes in-frame clones alone and lacks a portion of them. The sample shows fewer than 15,000 clones, approximately 95% of them seen only once. V dropped 0 bases and J dropped 5; count of bases not matched to a gene: 14. Germline V gene data show CDR1 as MGHRA and CDR2 as YSYEKL. The CDR3 runs to 19 residues. The TCR sequence derives from a human donor in good health. Input material: PBMCs. This chain uses TRBV4-1 with TRBJ2-5, with 11 bases lining up with TRBD2. The CDR3 loop is CASSQDGVAGGFGGETQYF. CDR3 sequence (DNA): TGCGCCAGCAGCCAAGATGGGGTAGCGGGAGGGTTTGGGGGGGAGACCCAGTACTTC.